Listed below are T cell receptor beta chains from one sample, sequenced in a study of CD8 T cells in ankylosing spondylitis. TCRdb processed the 5' RACE reads anew with MiXCR; each CDR3 protein has one entry. The profile covers under 250,000 distinct CDR3 sequences, with 10% appearing a single time and around 2.6% taken by the ten largest. The sample consisted of blood, either unsorted or a sorted T cell fraction (not recorded which). These receptor sequences come from a male donor with ankylosing spondylitis or in good health (not recorded which). CDR3s include the opening cysteine and the closing phenylalanine or tryptophan. D genes are given only for firm matches. Clone size is given for some rows only: seen once, a few or many times, or a class if the clone is expanded.

j_call: TRBJ2-3
d_call: .
v_call: TRBV10-3
clone_size: many
cdr3_aa: CAISVGRSTDTQYF

j_call: TRBJ2-3
d_call: .
v_call: TRBV5-1
clone_size: many
cdr3_aa: CASSLIPGGRTDTQYF

j_call: TRBJ2-5
d_call: .
v_call: TRBV5-1
clone_size: many
cdr3_aa: CASSLQAEETQYF

j_call: TRBJ2-5
d_call: .
v_call: TRBV27
clone_size: many
cdr3_aa: CASSATSRGGTQYF

j_call: TRBJ2-2
d_call: .
v_call: TRBV5-5
clone_size: many
cdr3_aa: CASSSDSTWLTGELFF

j_call: TRBJ2-3
d_call: .
v_call: TRBV7-9
clone_size: many
cdr3_aa: CASSLYRSSTDTQYF

j_call: TRBJ2-5
d_call: .
v_call: TRBV29-1
clone_size: many
cdr3_aa: CSVEWRQRGETQYF

j_call: TRBJ1-6
d_call: .
v_call: TRBV10-3
clone_size: many
cdr3_aa: CAISESRGAYNSPLHF

j_call: TRBJ2-1
d_call: .
v_call: TRBV2
clone_size: once
cdr3_aa: CASIDRAYNEQFF

j_call: TRBJ1-4
d_call: .
v_call: TRBV30
clone_size: few
cdr3_aa: CAWSPGGEKLFF

j_call: TRBJ2-1
d_call: .
v_call: TRBV13
clone_size: few
cdr3_aa: CASSVAREREQFF

j_call: TRBJ1-1
d_call: .
v_call: TRBV30
clone_size: few
cdr3_aa: CAWTPYLQGIGNTEAFF

j_call: TRBJ2-2
d_call: TRBD2
v_call: TRBV25-1
clone_size: few
cdr3_aa: CASSLPGTSTGELFF

j_call: TRBJ2-2
d_call: .
v_call: TRBV6-1
clone_size: .
cdr3_aa: CASNDRGTGELFF

j_call: TRBJ2-1
d_call: .
v_call: TRBV18
clone_size: many
cdr3_aa: CASSPPGAGEQFF

j_call: TRBJ2-1
d_call: .
v_call: TRBV25-1
clone_size: many
cdr3_aa: CASSAGIEQFF

j_call: TRBJ2-3
d_call: TRBD2
v_call: TRBV20-1
clone_size: many
cdr3_aa: CSALGLAGEGTQYF

j_call: TRBJ2-2
d_call: TRBD2
v_call: TRBV12-3/TRBV12-4
clone_size: .
cdr3_aa: CASSWRLAGGYTGELFF

j_call: TRBJ2-1
d_call: .
v_call: TRBV4-1
clone_size: .
cdr3_aa: CASSQVGSKPEQFF

j_call: TRBJ1-5
d_call: .
v_call: TRBV6-1
clone_size: few
cdr3_aa: CASSEFRGGNQPQHF

j_call: TRBJ1-2
d_call: TRBD1
v_call: TRBV6-1
clone_size: .
cdr3_aa: CASQRVEGQPYGYTF

j_call: TRBJ1-1
d_call: .
v_call: TRBV4-1
clone_size: many
cdr3_aa: CASSQVLSEAFF

j_call: TRBJ2-1
d_call: TRBD1
v_call: TRBV6-1
clone_size: few
cdr3_aa: CASSQGTASYNEQFF

j_call: TRBJ1-6
d_call: .
v_call: TRBV28
clone_size: .
cdr3_aa: CASSWTRGYSPLHF

j_call: TRBJ1-1
d_call: .
v_call: TRBV7-2
clone_size: few
cdr3_aa: CASSSGLGTEAFF

j_call: TRBJ1-5
d_call: .
v_call: TRBV7-2
clone_size: many
cdr3_aa: CASSLGDGENQPQHF

j_call: TRBJ2-3
d_call: .
v_call: TRBV20-1
clone_size: many
cdr3_aa: CSASGRIRTDTQYF

j_call: TRBJ2-5
d_call: TRBD2
v_call: TRBV12-3/TRBV12-4
clone_size: .
cdr3_aa: CASSFSRGGGETQYF

j_call: TRBJ1-5
d_call: .
v_call: TRBV7-2
clone_size: .
cdr3_aa: CASSEYMAGNQPQHF

j_call: TRBJ2-7
d_call: TRBD1
v_call: TRBV27
clone_size: many
cdr3_aa: CASRAQGTTYEQYF

j_call: TRBJ1-1
d_call: .
v_call: TRBV12-3/TRBV12-4
clone_size: many
cdr3_aa: CASWGRTNTEAFF

j_call: TRBJ2-1
d_call: .
v_call: TRBV19
clone_size: many
cdr3_aa: CASTHLGVDEQFF

j_call: TRBJ2-7
d_call: TRBD2
v_call: TRBV27
clone_size: many
cdr3_aa: CASSMGGSYEQYF

j_call: TRBJ1-4
d_call: .
v_call: TRBV15
clone_size: few
cdr3_aa: CATSRSRGGGEKLFF

j_call: TRBJ2-3
d_call: .
v_call: TRBV4-1
clone_size: many
cdr3_aa: CASSQLPGGDTQYF